The 24 T cell receptor beta chains given below trace back to one sample, sequenced in a study of T cell responses to AZD1222 COVID-19 vaccine. The data were produced by immunoSEQ multiplex PCR, yet TCRdb's version contains in-frame clones alone and is incomplete. The sample carries 120,000 to 150,000 clones, approximately 89% recorded once. Material: peripheral blood, obtained on day 0 of AZD1222 vaccination. The receptors originated from an adult in good health.

The chain has TRBV2 and TRBJ1-3; the D is unclear. The germline V gene encodes CDR1 SNHLY and CDR2 FYNNEI. Trimming removed 7 bases from V and 1 base from J, with 8 bases in between. This CDR3 contains 13 residues. Here the CDR3 reads CASILQSGNTIYF. CDR3 sequence (DNA): TGTGCCAGCATTCTTCAGTCTGGAAACACCATATATTTT.

This chain joins TRBV7-2 and TRBJ2-7, with 8 bases lining up with TRBD1. Losses at the gene ends were 6 bases for V and 7 bases for J; bases not matched to a gene: 14. Germline V lookup: CDR1 SGHTA, CDR2 FQGNSA. The CDR3 spans 15 residues. The CDR3 nucleotides are TGTGCCAGCAGTTCATCAGGGGGCGAAAAGCGGGAGCAGTACTTC. It codes for CASSSSGGEKREQYF.

The chain combines TRBV5-8 with TRBJ2-3; D gene ambiguous. The CDR3 contains 18 residues. V lost 1 base, J lost 0 bases, and 18 bases lay in between. Looked up from germline, CDR1 is SGHTS and CDR2 is YDEGEE. CDR3 loop: CASSLPLGPLTSTDTQYF. The CDR3 coding sequence is TGTGCCAGCAGCTTGCCCCTCGGACCCTTAACTAGCACAGATACGCAGTATTTT.

The genes are TRBV6-5 and TRBJ1-1; D gene unclear. The CDR3 consists of 13 residues. The germline gives CDR1 MNHEY, CDR2 SVGAGI. The V gene lost 4 bases and the J gene lost 4 bases, with 10 bases spanning the gap. CDR3 DNA: TGTGCCAGCAGTTCCCAGGCTAGCACTGAAGCTTTCTTT. This translates into CASSSQASTEAFF.

The gene calls are TRBV6-5 and TRBJ1-1; D is unclear. From germline, CDR1 is MNHEY and CDR2 SVGAGI. The CDR3 has 14 residues. Trimming took off 0 bases at V and 2 bases at J, with 7 bases between the two ends. The CDR3 DNA reads TGTGCCAGCAGTTACTCCCCTGCCAACACTGAAGCTTTCTTT. It translates to CASSYSPANTEAFF.

The genes are TRBV5-4 and TRBJ1-2; 8 nucleotides align to TRBD1. This CDR3 contains 17 residues. Germline V gene sequence: CDR1 SGHNT, CDR2 YYREEE (reference sequence). V shed 1 base and J 4 bases; nucleotides not matched to a gene: 12. The CDR3 DNA follows: TGTGCCAGCAGCTTGAAGTCAGGGGGCCGAGGCGTCTATGGCTACACCTTC. Its protein is CASSLKSGGRGVYGYTF.

The CDR3 is CASSPLGTGSNTEAFF. Written as DNA, the CDR3 is TGTGCCAGTAGCCCCTTGGGCACAGGATCGAACACTGAAGCTTTCTTT. The J gene is TRBJ1-1, the V gene TRBV19; possible D gene TRBD1, 5 bases. This CDR3 is built from 16 residues. The V gene's germline CDR1 is LNHDA and CDR2 SQIVND (reference sequence). Trimming stripped 6 bases from V and 1 base from J, with 18 bases between.

This clone appeared a single time. The rearrangement links TRBV5-1 to TRBJ2-3; 7 nucleotides line up with TRBD1. With V trimmed by 3 bases and J by 2 bases, 6 bases remained unmatched. Germline CDR1 and CDR2: SGHRS and YFSETQ. The CDR3 is made up of 15 amino acids. CDR3 protein: CASSSRQGNTDTQYF. CDR3 coding DNA: TGCGCCAGCAGCTCGAGACAGGGAAACACAGATACGCAGTATTTT.

The rearrangement links TRBV29-1 to TRBJ2-7; 12 bases agree with TRBD1. The J segment lost 6 bases and the V segment lost 3 bases, leaving 6 bases of the junction unmatched. This CDR3 has 14 amino acids. CDR1 and CDR2 from the germline V gene are SQVTM and ANQGSEA. The CDR3 coding sequence is TGCAGCGTTGATTCGGGACAGGGGGCGGGCGAGCAGTACTTC. This translates into CSVDSGQGAGEQYF.

J is TRBJ1-2 and V is TRBV4-3; possibly TRBD1 for D (5 bases). The CDR3 covers 15 residues. CDR1 and CDR2 (germline): LGHNA, YSLEER. The V end was cut by 0 bases, the J end by 4 bases, with 12 bases between. CDR3 in amino acids: CASSQDIAGGYGYTF. The CDR3 DNA sequence: TGCGCCAGCAGCCAAGATATAGCGGGGGGCTATGGCTACACCTTC.

This chain joins TRBV7-3 and TRBJ2-3; 11 bases agree with TRBD2. The germline gives CDR1 SGHTA, CDR2 FQGTGA. J gave up 2 bases and V 5 bases, and 6 bases lay outside the gene matches. There are 16 residues in the CDR3. The CDR3 DNA is TGTGCCAGCAGCCGTGGGACTAGCGGCTTCACAGATACGCAGTATTTT. Translated, it gives CASSRGTSGFTDTQYF.

Points on this clone: The junction departs from germline at one end; a sequencing error may be responsible. The chain has TRBV28 and TRBJ1-2; D is unclear. From germline, CDR1 is MDHEN and CDR2 SYDVKM. The length of the CDR3 is 11 residues. CDR3 nucleotide sequence: TGTGCCAGCAGTTCTAACTATGACTACACCTTC. It translates to CASSSNYDYTF.

The chain carries TRBV28 and TRBJ1-5, with 9 bases identical to TRBD1. Germline loops: CDR1 MDHEN, CDR2 SYDVKM. The CDR3 extends over 14 amino acids. J was trimmed by 8 bases and V by 6 bases; bases with no gene match: 8. In nucleotides, the CDR3 is TGTGCCAGCAGCCCTGGACAGGGGAGGAAGCCCCAGCATTTT. It yields the protein CASSPGQGRKPQHF.

The rearrangement joins TRBV6-4 to TRBJ2-7, with 11 positions matching TRBD2. The germline V gene encodes CDR1 MRHNA and CDR2 SNTAGT. The CDR3 totals 17 residues. The junction had 11 bases not matched to a gene; V was cut back by 4 bases and J by 3 bases. As DNA, the CDR3 is TGTGCCAGCAGTGTCTCACGAACTAGCGGGGGCGTCTACGAGCAGTACTTC. Its protein is CASSVSRTSGGVYEQYF.

This clone was seen more than once but under ten times. This chain joins TRBV2 and TRBJ2-5; 11 bases are a match to TRBD2. The germline V gene encodes CDR1 SNHLY and CDR2 FYNNEI. Trimming removed 10 bases from V and 4 bases from J; junction bases left unmatched: 17. The CDR3 has 17 residues. CDR3 region: CATQGGSTSGELETQYF. The CDR3 DNA is TGTGCCACCCAGGGGGGATCGACTAGCGGGGAGTTAGAGACCCAGTACTTC.

The chain recombines TRBV5-5 with TRBJ1-1; 8 bases fit TRBD1. Germline V lookup: CDR1 SGHKS, CDR2 YYEKEE (reference sequence). The CDR3 has 12 amino acids. V gave up 5 bases and J gave up 7 bases; unmatched junction bases: 4. CDR3 loop: CASRRGQGEAFF. The DNA of the CDR3 is TGTGCCAGCAGGCGAGGACAGGGTGAAGCTTTCTTT.

The CDR3 loop reads CASSVSAEKLFF. In DNA form, the CDR3 reads TGTGCCAGCAGTGTTAGTGCGGAAAAACTGTTTTTT. This sequence joins TRBV25-1 and TRBJ1-4; no firm D call. The CDR3 has 12 residues. Germline-derived CDR1 and CDR2 are MGHDK and SYGVNS. Trimming removed 4 bases at V and 8 bases at J, with 8 bases between.

V gene TRBV2 combines with J gene TRBJ1-2; TRBD1 matches 12 bases. The CDR3 has 15 amino acids. V trimming: 7 bases; J trimming: 7 bases; junction bases outside the gene matches: 10. Germline V gene sequence: CDR1 SNHLY, CDR2 FYNNEI. The CDR3 nucleotides read TGTGCCAGCACCGAACGGGGACAGGGGGCGGGTGGCTACACCTTC. This encodes CASTERGQGAGGYTF.

This chain uses TRBV4-1 with TRBJ1-6, with 8 bases aligning to TRBD1. There are 16 residues in the CDR3. The trim removed 3 bases at V and 9 bases at J, leaving 10 bases unmatched. Germline V gives CDR1 MGHRA, CDR2 YSYEKL. CDR3 in amino acids: CASSQTRQGKGSPLHF. The CDR3 nucleotides read TGCGCCAGCAGCCAGACCAGACAGGGGAAGGGTTCACCCCTCCACTTT.

The chain is built from TRBV9 and TRBJ1-1; no clear D gene. CDR1 and CDR2 from the germline V gene are SGDLS and YYNGEE. This CDR3 has 13 residues. V was cut by 0 bases and J by 0 bases, with 3 bases left in between. The CDR3 sequence: CASSVEMNTEAFF. DNA of the CDR3: TGTGCCAGCAGCGTAGAAATGAACACTGAAGCTTTCTTT.

The rearrangement links TRBV2 to TRBJ1-2; 9 nucleotides match TRBD1. The CDR3 consists of 15 residues. V was clipped by 6 bases and J by 4 bases; unmatched bases: 9. The V gene's germline CDR1 is SNHLY and CDR2 FYNNEI. The CDR3 here is CASSHELGQGYGYTF. In DNA, the CDR3 is TGTGCCAGCAGCCACGAGTTGGGACAGGGCTATGGCTACACCTTC.

This clone was counted only a few times. The chain uses TRBV5-1 and TRBJ2-1; 10 bases line up with TRBD2. This CDR3 comprises 16 residues. Per the germline V gene, CDR1 is SGHRS and CDR2 is YFSETQ. Germline trimming cut 0 bases from V and 8 bases from J; bases unmatched to any gene: 8. This chain's CDR3 is CASSLVPSGGIDEQFF. CDR3 sequence (DNA): TGCGCCAGCAGCTTGGTGCCTAGCGGGGGTATCGATGAGCAGTTCTTC. The whole variable domain, filled in from reference TRBV5-1 and TRBJ2-1, reads KAGVTQTPRYLIKTRGQQVTLSCSPISGHRSVSWYQQTPGQGLQFLFEYFSETQRNKGNFPGRFSGRQFSNSRSEMNVSTLELGDSALYLCASSLVPSGGIDEQFFGPGTRLTVL.

The genes are TRBV30 and TRBJ2-7; 10 bases line up with TRBD2. V trimming: 4 bases; J trimming: 0 bases; junction bases outside the gene matches: 9. This CDR3 comprises 16 residues. Germline V lookup: CDR1 GTSNPN, CDR2 SVGIG (reference sequence). As DNA, the CDR3 is TGTGCCTGGACCCCCGAACTAGCGGGGAGCTCCTACGAGCAGTACTTC. It is translated as CAWTPELAGSSYEQYF.

This sequence joins TRBV3-1 (or the pseudogene TRBV3-2) and TRBJ2-7; weak D call: TRBD1 (7 bases). Germline values: CDR1 LGHDT, CDR2 YNNKEL (reference sequence). CDR3 size: 15 residues. The V end lost 4 bases, the J end lost 0 bases, and 13 bases lay between the germline ends. The CDR3 nucleotides are TGTGCCAGCAGCCCGTCCAGGGGGGTCTCCTACGAGCAGTACTTC. Translation: CASSPSRGVSYEQYF.